This T cell receptor (beta chain) came from a study of yellow fever vaccine responses in identical twins. CDR3 length: 15 residues. V was pared by 0 bases and J by 4 bases, with 10 bases between. In germline, CDR1 is LNHNV, CDR2 YYDKDF (reference sequence). TCRdb reprocessed the RT-PCR reads with MiXCR, giving one entry per CDR3 protein. Among about 1,700 distinct CDR3 sequences listed, around 90% were seen once. This TCR was sampled from a woman aged 18-29 years who received the yellow fever vaccine. Sequenced here: T cells from blood (PBMCs), unsorted or a sorted subset (not recorded which), sampled before or after yellow fever vaccination (not recorded which). The chain has TRBV15 and TRBJ2-1; D is unclear. CDR3 DNA sequence: TGTGCCACCAGCAGAGACTTGGACCGATACAATGAGCAGTTCTTC. This encodes CATSRDLDRYNEQFF.